This TCR beta chain was captured by sequencing in a study of chemoradiotherapy in HPV16-positive cancers. Overall study results and limits: Candidate HPV-specific clones and E7-related TCR motifs grew in tumor during treatment. In HPV16-positive patients, HPV-responsive T-cell expansion tracked better recurrence-free survival. Functional assays defining HPV-specific T cells used only two HPV16-positive patients.

With 0 bases clipped from V and 5 bases from J, the junction kept 4 bases outside the gene matches. The CDR3 contains 16 residues. Germline V gene data show CDR1 as SGDLS and CDR2 as YYNGEE. Note on this clone: Its antigen is not identified.

The data were produced by immunoSEQ multiplex PCR, yet TCRdb's version contains in-frame clones alone and is incomplete. The data hold over 35,000 clones, with roughly three quarters observed a single time. The chain has TRBV9 and TRBJ2-1, with 11 positions matching TRBD2. Here the sequenced sample was blood, taken from a patient who underwent chemoradiotherapy. This TCR was recovered from a human donor with HPV-associated anogenital cancer. CDR3 nucleotide sequence: TGTGCCAGCAGCGTAGCACCTAGCGGGGGGCACAATGAGCAGTTCTTC. This encodes CASSVAPSGGHNEQFF.